A selection of T cell receptor beta chains follows, all from one sample in a study of T cell repertoires in cytomegalovirus infection. One entry per CDR3 protein results from TCRdb running MiXCR on the reads. This table has 130,000 or so distinct CDR3 sequences, 6.5% appearing once. The sequenced sample consisted of PBMCs. These receptors were obtained from a human donor in good health (CMV status not recorded). Some clones in this sample may be carry-over from other donors' samples. The CDR3 runs from the conserved cysteine through the conserved F or W. A D gene is named only where the DNA matches it firmly. Clone size is shown for a subset of rows, as once, few, many or a class of expanded clone.

clone size	V gene	J gene	D gene	CDR3 protein	CDR3 DNA
many	TRBV7-8	TRBJ2-3	TRBD2	CASSLGGGGEPDTQYF	TGTGCCAGCAGCTTAGGCGGGGGGGGCGAGCCGGATACGCAGTATTTT
many	TRBV11-2	TRBJ2-7	NA	CASSLMGFSYYEQYF	TGTGCCAGCAGCTTAATGGGATTCTCATACTACGAGCAGTACTTC
many	TRBV20-1	TRBJ1-6	NA	CSAPSAEGGNSPLHF	TGCAGTGCTCCTTCGGCCGAGGGTGGCAATTCACCCCTCCACTTT
NA	TRBV29-1	TRBJ1-1	NA	CSVVRNTEAFF	TGCAGCGTTGTGAGGAACACTGAAGCTTTCTTT
many	TRBV7-9	TRBJ1-1	NA	CAGSAGGDTEAFF	TGTGCCGGGTCCGCCGGGGGCGACACTGAAGCTTTCTTT
many	TRBV11-2	TRBJ2-3	NA	CASSSGARTQYF	TGTGCCAGCAGCTCCGGGGCCAGGACGCAGTATTTT
many	TRBV7-2	TRBJ2-7	TRBD1	CASSPRRGQTNFVPYEQYF	TGTGCCAGCAGCCCACGAAGGGGACAGACCAATTTCGTTCCCTACGAGCAGTACTTC
many	TRBV28	TRBJ2-7	NA	CASSLEGRRGEQYF	TGTGCCAGCAGTTTGGAGGGTAGACGAGGCGAGCAGTACTTC
many	TRBV7-9	TRBJ2-1	NA	CASSTTNGGITYNEQFF	TGTGCCAGCAGCACAACAAATGGGGGTATTACCTACAATGAGCAGTTCTTC
many	TRBV7-3	TRBJ2-3	NA	CASSEADTQYF	TGTGCCAGCAGCGAGGCAGATACGCAGTATTTT
many	TRBV7-2	TRBJ2-5	NA	CASSLAWEETQYF	TGTGCCAGCAGCTTAGCTTGGGAGGAGACCCAGTACTTC
many	TRBV15	TRBJ1-2	TRBD1	CATSRERLGTGDGYTF	TGTGCCACCAGCAGAGAACGACTTGGGACAGGGGATGGCTACACCTTC
many	TRBV19	TRBJ1-1	NA	CASSTPGAPNTEAFF	TGTGCCAGTAGTACCCCCGGGGCACCAAACACTGAAGCTTTCTTT
NA	TRBV4-1	TRBJ1-2	NA	CASSSPTRTNYGYTF	TGCGCCAGCAGCTCCCCGACTCGGACCAACTATGGCTACACCTTC
many	TRBV14	TRBJ2-5	NA	CASSQDRRQTQYF	TGTGCCAGCAGCCAAGATCGGCGGCAGACCCAGTACTTC
many	TRBV7-2	TRBJ2-7	TRBD2	CASSRGTSVREQYF	TGTGCCAGCAGCCGAGGGACTAGCGTACGGGAGCAGTACTTC
few	TRBV19	TRBJ1-2	TRBD1	CASSLDGQGDYGYTF	TGTGCCAGTAGTCTAGATGGACAGGGGGACTATGGCTACACCTTC
many	TRBV20-1	TRBJ1-5	NA	CSAHPGGDNQPQHF	TGCAGTGCCCATCCTGGGGGAGACAATCAGCCCCAGCATTTT
many	TRBV24-1	TRBJ1-1	NA	CATSDSSGPFGRMNTEAFF	TGTGCCACCAGTGATTCCTCAGGGCCCTTTGGACGGATGAACACTGAAGCTTTCTTT
many	TRBV12-3/TRBV12-4	TRBJ2-7	NA	CASSPDPPGNEQYF	TGTGCCAGCAGTCCGGACCCTCCGGGAAACGAGCAGTACTTC
NA	TRBV4-1	TRBJ2-3	NA	CASSRGGDTDTQYF	TGCGCCAGCAGCCGGGGAGGAGACACAGATACGCAGTATTTT
many	TRBV12-3/TRBV12-4	TRBJ2-3	NA	CASTLSSGPDTQYF	TGTGCCAGCACCCTATCCTCTGGGCCAGATACGCAGTATTTT
NA	TRBV28	TRBJ1-4	TRBD1	CASSLLTGGVGEKLFF	TGTGCCAGCAGTTTACTGACAGGGGGCGTCGGTGAAAAACTGTTTTTT